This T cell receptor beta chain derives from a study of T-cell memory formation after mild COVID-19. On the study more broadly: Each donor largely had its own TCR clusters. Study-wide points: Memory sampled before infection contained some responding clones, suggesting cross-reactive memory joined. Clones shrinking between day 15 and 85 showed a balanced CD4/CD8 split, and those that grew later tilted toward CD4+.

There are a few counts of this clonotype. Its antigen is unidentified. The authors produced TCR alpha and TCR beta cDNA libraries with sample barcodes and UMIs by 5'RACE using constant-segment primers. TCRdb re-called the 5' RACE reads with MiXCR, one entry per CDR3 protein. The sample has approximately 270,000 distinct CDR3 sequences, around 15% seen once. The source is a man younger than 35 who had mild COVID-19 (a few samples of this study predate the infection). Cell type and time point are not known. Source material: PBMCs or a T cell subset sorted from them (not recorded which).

CDR3 protein: CASSFLGGRDTQYF. CDR3 coding DNA: TGTGCCAGCAGTTTTCTGGGAGGGAGGGATACGCAGTATTTT. The chain is built from TRBV27 and TRBJ2-3, with 7 positions matching TRBD2. The CDR3 extends over 14 amino acids. Germline-derived CDR1 and CDR2 are MNHEY and SMNVEV (reference sequence). Germline trimming cut 3 bases from V and 6 bases from J; bases unmatched to any gene: 6.